This TCR beta chain is drawn from a study of shared clonotypes between healthy human individuals. Study background: Donors had three CD4 naive, three CD4 memory, two CD8 naive and one CD8 memory plate apiece. Study-wide findings and caveats: A few donors shared 4.5% to 6.5% of their naive CD4 clonotypes.

Source study methods: ImmunoSEQ yielded junction-only sequences lacking quality scores, so filtering differed. Only in-frame clones appear in the TCRdb table, and some are missing; sequencing was by immunoSEQ multiplex PCR. The V and J calls and the clone size are those of that table, but D and trimming were determined from the DNA. The data contain about 600,000 clones, more than 95% of them seen just once; the ten biggest clones take up 0.057%. The CD4+ fraction was divided into a CD45RA+ naive subset and a CD45RA-negative memory subset. Per the germline V gene, CDR1 is SGHTA and CDR2 is FQGNSA. The trim removed 4 bases at V and 13 bases at J, leaving 12 bases unmatched. The CDR3 spans 16 residues. On this clone itself: The antigen is unknown.

The chain couples TRBV7-2 to TRBJ2-1; 14 nucleotides align to TRBD2. The origin of this receptor is a woman aged 30 to 39 in good health. Sequencing used naive CD4+ T cells sorted from blood. Regarding subset: CD45RA+ positively selected. The CDR3: CASSSQNPGLAGEQFF. The CDR3 DNA reads TGTGCCAGCAGCTCACAAAACCCGGGACTAGCGGGAGAACAGTTCTTC.